Below are 14 T cell receptor beta chains sequenced from a single sample in a study of T-cell reconstitution after alpha-beta-depleted transplantation in children. Construction of the TCRbeta library involved unique molecular identifiers. MiXCR, run by TCRdb on the PCR reads, gives a single entry per CDR3 protein. The sample has approximately 190,000 distinct CDR3 sequences; roughly 6.3% are singletons. Sample: PBMCs, taken before TCRalphabeta/CD19-depleted stem cell transplant. Source of these receptors: a girl under three years old with combined immunodeficiency, due to receive a stem cell transplant.

Ten or more counts support this clonotype. The V gene is TRBV28, the J gene TRBJ2-7, with no clear D. The CDR3 contains 15 residues. Trimming pared 7 bases from V and 4 bases from J, leaving 20 bases between. Germline assignment: CDR1 MDHEN and CDR2 SYDVKM. The CDR3 bases are TGTGCCAGCAATCCCCGAGGCCCCTTGACTTACGAGCAGTACTTC. It is translated as CASNPRGPLTYEQYF.

This clonotype has a count of ten or more. The chain employs TRBV29-1 and TRBJ2-7; D gene uncertain. The germline V gene encodes CDR1 SQVTM and CDR2 ANQGSEA. V lost 0 bases and J 3 bases, leaving 15 bases between the germline ends. CDR3 length equals 15 residues. CDR3 DNA: TGCAGCGTTGAAGATCCGGGCAAAAGTAACTACGAGCAGTACTTC. Protein sequence: CSVEDPGKSNYEQYF.

V is TRBV7-2 and J is TRBJ2-7; 7 bases line up with TRBD1. CDR3 length: 14 residues. Trimming at V came to 3 bases and at J to 1 base, leaving 3 bases not matched to a gene. Looked up from germline, CDR1 is SGHTA and CDR2 is FQGNSA. The CDR3 DNA reads as TGTGCCAGCAGCTTGTTGGGACAGTCCTACGAGCAGTACTTC. Its protein product is CASSLLGQSYEQYF.

About this clonotype itself: Just one base apart from a much larger clone, this may be a read error. The chain recombines TRBV24-1 with TRBJ2-1, with a tentative D call TRBD1 (5 bases). The CDR3 sequence is 17 residues long. Germline loops: CDR1 KGHDR, CDR2 SFDVKD. The chain's CDR3 is CAASDSPPDSIYNEQFF. The CDR3 nucleotides read TGTGCCGCCAGTGATTCCCCCCCTGACAGTATTTACAATGAGCAGTTCTTC.

This clonotype has just a few counts. The chain recombines TRBV11-3 with TRBJ2-1, with TRBD2 matching over 9 bases. CDR1 SGHNT and CDR2 YENEEA come from the germline V gene. Trimming took 1 base from V and 9 from J; bases not matched to a gene: 4. This CDR3 has 14 amino acids. CDR3 nucleotide sequence: TGTGCCAGCAGCTTAGTCGCGGGGGGGAGTGAGCAGTTCTTC. As protein: CASSLVAGGSEQFF.

This clonotype was seen many times. V and J are TRBV20-1 and TRBJ2-7, with 7 bases fitting TRBD1. With V trimmed by 6 bases and J by 1 base, 15 bases remained unmatched. The CDR3 loop spans 16 amino acids. CDR1 is DFQATT and CDR2 is SNEGSKA in the germline V gene (reference sequence). CDR3 protein: CSAKSQTGILSYEQYF. CDR3 in DNA: TGCAGTGCCAAGAGTCAGACAGGGATCCTTTCCTACGAGCAGTACTTC.

For this clonotype: A much larger clone lies a single base off, so this may be a read error. The chain uses TRBV20-1 and TRBJ2-7; D is possibly TRBD1 (6 bases). Trimming stripped 0 bases from V and 6 bases from J, with 18 bases between. Germline CDR1 DFQATT, CDR2 SNEGSKA (reference sequence). CDR3 size: 15 residues. CDR3 sequence (DNA): TGCAGTGCTAGAGATGATAAGGGGGAAGCCCCCGAGCAGTACTTC. This encodes CSARDDKGEAPEQYF.

This clonotype was counted at least ten times. This chain joins TRBV5-6 and TRBJ1-1; D is unresolved. V was trimmed by 4 bases and J by 1 base, leaving 11 bases between them. Germline values: CDR1 SGHDT, CDR2 YYEEEE. The CDR3 sequence is 14 residues long. The CDR3 loop reads CASSPQAGNTEAFF. For the CDR3, the DNA is TGTGCCAGCAGCCCGCAGGCAGGGAACACTGAAGCTTTCTTT.

This rearrangement joins TRBV20-1 to TRBJ2-7; D not resolved. There are 13 residues in the CDR3. Trimming removed 0 bases at V and 1 base at J, with 7 bases between. The germline V gene encodes CDR1 DFQATT and CDR2 SNEGSKA (reference sequence). The CDR3 loop is CSARDLASYEQYF. DNA of the CDR3: TGCAGTGCTAGAGATTTGGCTTCCTACGAGCAGTACTTC.

This clonotype has a count of ten or more. This chain links TRBV21-1 with TRBJ1-6; TRBD1, the table's D call, was not compared with the DNA. TRBV21-1 is noted as a pseudogene. The CDR3 is made up of 14 amino acids. The DNA of the CDR3 is TGTGCCAGCAGGCAGGGTAATCGGGATTCACCCCTCCACTTT. Translation gives CASRQGNRDSPLHF.

This clonotype has ten or more counts. The genes are TRBV10-3 and TRBJ2-7, with 7 bases that match TRBD1. This CDR3 has 14 residues. CDR1 and CDR2 (germline): ENHRY, SYGVKD. J lost 3 bases, V lost 4 bases, and 6 bases had no gene match. This CDR3 is CAISGTGPYYEQYF. DNA for the CDR3: TGTGCCATCAGTGGGACAGGTCCCTACTACGAGCAGTACTTC.

This clonotype was observed many times. V is TRBV6-2 or TRBV6-3 and J is TRBJ1-4; a weak D match, TRBD1 (5 bases). Per germline, CDR1 MNHEY and CDR2 SVGEGT. The V gene lost 0 bases and the J gene lost 5 bases, with 10 bases spanning the gap. The CDR3 loop spans 15 amino acids. The DNA of the CDR3 is TGTGCCAGCAGTTACTCCGGGACTGAGAATGAAAAACTGTTTTTT. Protein product: CASSYSGTENEKLFF.

This clonotype was picked up many times. V and J are TRBV7-2 and TRBJ1-1; unclear D gene. Germline CDR1 and CDR2: SGHTA and FQGNSA. The length of the CDR3 is 14 residues. V was cut by 4 bases and J by 11 bases, with 20 bases left in between. The CDR3, as DNA: TGTGCCAGCAGCTCAATTTACACGGACCAAGGGGCTTTCTTT. Its translation is CASSSIYTDQGAFF.

This clonotype was observed many times. This chain uses TRBV20-1 with TRBJ2-1; TRBD2 aligns across 8 bases. Trimming took 5 bases from V and 3 from J; bases not matched to a gene: 12. Germline lookup yields CDR1 DFQATT and CDR2 SNEGSKA (reference sequence). This CDR3 has 16 amino acids. This CDR3 is CSAPRFRGGLYNEQFF. DNA of the CDR3: TGCAGTGCTCCTAGATTCCGGGGGGGCCTCTACAATGAGCAGTTCTTC.